The sequence of this T cell receptor (beta chain) was determined in a study of blood T cell repertoires in COVID-19. Study-level information: Samples taken during acute and convalescent COVID-19 were collected in the United States, Italy and Spain. Nucleic acid was either cDNA or gDNA, and it came from T cells, B-cell-depleted T cells, or PBMCs.

Authors' methods: From reference gene primer amplification, estimates of nucleated cell counts were derived. Profiled with immunoSEQ multiplex PCR; TCRdb holds only in-frame clones, not every one. V, J and clone size are taken as reported in that table, and D and trimming were inferred from the DNA itself. Of 150,000 to 200,000 clones in the sample, approximately 90% were seen once. Followed over time, Seattle patients had been enrolled while infection was active. The junction had 7 bases not matched to a gene; V was cut back by 0 bases and J by 4 bases. This CDR3 spans 15 amino acids. Germline V CDR1 and CDR2: GTSNPN, SVGIG (reference sequence).

Sequenced: peripheral blood. This receptor was taken from a woman aged 70-85 years with COVID-19, enrolled during active disease. The chain links TRBV30 to TRBJ2-7; 9 bases are shared with TRBD2. DNA for the CDR3: TGTGCCTGGAGTGTAAATCCAGCGGGAGGTTACGAGCAGTACTTC. Protein: CAWSVNPAGGYEQYF.